The rows below give T cell receptor beta chains drawn from one sample of a study of shared T cell receptors in the human thymus. TCRdb's copy holds only in-frame clones and misses some; the assay was immunoSEQ multiplex PCR. The sample lists roughly 410,000 clones; over 90% were seen once. Source material: thymocytes. These receptors were taken from a human donor. Both conserved end residues are part of each CDR3. The D gene is left open where the match is weak. A clone size is listed for some rows: how often the clone was seen (once, few, many), or a class if it is expanded.

v_call,j_call,d_call,cdr3_length,clone_size,cdr3_aa,cdr3_nt
TRBV14,TRBJ1-1,NA,13,NA,CASSQALNTEAFF,TGTGCCAGCAGCCAAGCTCTGAACACTGAAGCTTTCTTT
TRBV7-3,TRBJ1-1,TRBD1,16,NA,CASSLAGTGSNTEAFF,TGTGCCAGCAGCTTAGCCGGGACAGGGTCGAACACTGAAGCTTTCTTT
TRBV11-2,TRBJ2-1,NA,15,NA,CASSFSKWTYNEQFF,TGTGCCAGCAGCTTCTCCAAATGGACTTACAATGAGCAGTTCTTC
TRBV10-3,TRBJ2-3,NA,17,NA,CAIGSPCEAFQGDTQYF,TGTGCCATCGGGTCACCCTGCGAGGCTTTTCAAGGAGATACGCAGTATTTT
TRBV6-1,TRBJ2-5,NA,15,NA,CASSGSRQVQETQYF,TGTGCCAGCAGTGGGAGTAGGCAGGTACAAGAGACCCAGTACTTC
TRBV11-2,TRBJ1-4,NA,14,NA,CASSFPQGSEKLFF,TGTGCCAGCAGCTTTCCCCAGGGGAGTGAAAAACTGTTTTTT
TRBV7-3,TRBJ2-2,TRBD2,15,NA,CASSSLAGDDGELFF,TGTGCCAGCAGCTCCTTAGCGGGAGATGACGGGGAGCTGTTTTTT
TRBV6-6,TRBJ2-1,NA,15,NA,CASSYDKGHFNEQFF,TGTGCCAGCAGTTACGATAAAGGACACTTCAATGAGCAGTTCTTC
TRBV5-1,TRBJ2-3,NA,14,NA,CASSPRSTTDTQYF,TGCGCCAGCAGCCCCCGCAGCACCACAGATACGCAGTATTTT
TRBV7-9,TRBJ2-1,TRBD1,13,NA,CASSQDRVGEQFF,TGTGCCAGCAGTCAGGACAGGGTTGGTGAGCAGTTCTTC
TRBV6-5,TRBJ1-1,NA,14,NA,CASSYHGTNTEAFF,TGTGCCAGCAGTTACCACGGAACGAACACTGAAGCTTTCTTT
TRBV28,TRBJ2-5,TRBD2,19,NA,CASSSPLAGVSIAKETQYF,TGTGCCAGCAGTTCCCCACTAGCGGGAGTGAGTATTGCGAAAGAGACCCAGTACTTC
TRBV4-3,TRBJ2-7,TRBD2,14,NA,CASSQGVWGGEQYF,TGCGCCAGCAGCCAAGGGGTGTGGGGAGGGGAGCAGTACTTC
TRBV11-2,TRBJ2-7,TRBD2,16,NA,CASSLATGLAGYEQYF,TGTGCCAGCAGCTTAGCGACGGGGCTAGCGGGCTACGAGCAGTACTTC
TRBV2,TRBJ1-4,NA,17,NA,CASSAKGDTSYWEKLFF,TGTGCCAGCAGTGCGAAAGGGGACACGTCATATTGGGAAAAACTGTTTTTT
TRBV27,TRBJ2-1,TRBD2,15,NA,CASSFLREGLNEQFF,TGTGCCAGCAGTTTTCTGCGGGAGGGCCTCAATGAGCAGTTCTTC
TRBV6-5,TRBJ2-2,NA,13,NA,CASFPGLGGELFF,TGTGCCAGTTTTCCCGGACTGGGCGGGGAGCTGTTTTTT
TRBV5-1,TRBJ1-2,NA,13,NA,CASSLSGPDGYTF,TGCGCCAGCAGCTTATCCGGGCCGGATGGCTACACCTTC
TRBV6-5,TRBJ2-1,NA,15,once,CASSYTGWSDNEQFF,TGTGCCAGCAGTTACACAGGGTGGTCGGACAATGAGCAGTTCTTC
TRBV27,TRBJ1-5,TRBD1,14,NA,CASSTDRETQPQHF,TGTGCCAGCAGTACAGACAGGGAGACTCAGCCCCAGCATTTT
TRBV5-4,TRBJ2-7,TRBD2,17,NA,CASSLTQLAGHSYEQYF,TGTGCCAGCAGCTTGACCCAACTAGCGGGTCACTCCTACGAGCAGTACTTC
TRBV6-1,TRBJ2-2,NA,15,once,CASSNRDINTGELFF,TGTGCCAGCAGTAACCGCGACATCAACACCGGGGAGCTGTTTTTT
TRBV4-1,TRBJ1-5,NA,14,NA,CASSPTFWRAPQHF,TGCGCCAGCAGCCCAACCTTTTGGCGTGCGCCCCAGCATTTT
TRBV19,TRBJ2-1,NA,14,NA,CASSIGCSYNEQFF,TGTGCCAGTAGTATAGGTTGCTCTTACAATGAGCAGTTCTTC
TRBV20-1,TRBJ2-4,NA,11,NA,CSARAKNIQYF,TGCAGTGCTAGGGCCAAAAACATTCAGTACTTC
TRBV19,TRBJ2-5,TRBD2,20,NA,CASSIEGLGLAGGKQETQYF,TGTGCCAGTAGTATAGAGGGGTTGGGACTAGCGGGAGGGAAACAAGAGACCCAGTACTTC
TRBV6-4,TRBJ2-1,TRBD1,15,NA,CASSETGTGVNEQFF,TGTGCCAGCAGTGAGACCGGGACAGGGGTCAATGAGCAGTTCTTC
TRBV11-2,TRBJ1-1,TRBD1,14,NA,CASSPLQGETEAFF,TGTGCCAGCAGCCCCCTTCAGGGGGAAACTGAAGCTTTCTTT
TRBV6-6,TRBJ2-5,NA,15,NA,CASNQGAGAQETQYF,TGTGCCAGCAACCAAGGGGCGGGGGCCCAAGAGACCCAGTACTTC
TRBV14,TRBJ1-1,NA,18,NA,CASSAPPALNRENTEAFF,TGTGCCAGCAGCGCCCCCCCTGCATTAAATAGGGAGAACACTGAAGCTTTCTTT
TRBV10-2,TRBJ2-3,TRBD2,16,NA,CASVGLAGVTTDTQYF,TGCGCCAGCGTCGGACTAGCGGGAGTCACCACAGATACGCAGTATTTT
TRBV28,TRBJ2-3,NA,13,NA,CASSPPIGDTQYF,TGTGCCAGCAGTCCCCCTATCGGAGATACGCAGTATTTT
TRBV5-8,TRBJ2-1,TRBD2,15,NA,CASSFVAGEGNEQFF,TGTGCCAGCAGCTTCGTAGCGGGAGAGGGCAATGAGCAGTTCTTC
TRBV6-6,TRBJ2-7,NA,15,NA,CASSYSQGKIHEQYF,TGTGCCAGCAGTTACTCGCAGGGCAAGATCCACGAGCAGTACTTC
TRBV5-5,TRBJ1-5,TRBD1,18,NA,CASSLSCPPRQGDQPQHF,TGTGCCAGCAGCTTGTCGTGTCCCCCTCGACAGGGGGATCAGCCCCAGCATTTT
TRBV4-2,TRBJ2-1,TRBD2,18,NA,CASSPLTGWGEGSNEQFF,TGTGCCAGCAGCCCCCTAACTGGTTGGGGGGAGGGCAGCAATGAGCAGTTCTTC
TRBV29-1,TRBJ2-6,NA,15,NA,CSVEDLTSGANVLTF,TGCAGCGTTGAAGATTTGACCTCTGGGGCCAACGTCCTGACTTTC
TRBV7-2,TRBJ2-7,NA,16,NA,CASSPNRTGVSYEQYF,TGTGCCAGCAGCCCCAACCGGACCGGAGTCTCCTACGAGCAGTACTTC
TRBV25-1,TRBJ2-1,NA,12,NA,CASRRGSNEQFF,TGTGCCAGCAGGCGGGGAAGTAATGAGCAGTTCTTC
TRBV6-5,TRBJ2-7,TRBD1,15,once,CASSPPGQSTYEQYF,TGTGCCAGCAGTCCGCCGGGACAGTCAACCTACGAGCAGTACTTC
TRBV14,TRBJ2-5,TRBD2,16,NA,CASSQAKREGRETQYF,TGTGCCAGCAGCCAAGCCAAGCGGGAGGGCCGTGAGACCCAGTACTTC
TRBV7-2,TRBJ1-2,NA,16,NA,CASSSTVGEEGYGYTF,TGTGCCAGCAGCTCCACGGTGGGGGAAGAAGGGTATGGCTACACCTTC
TRBV5-6,TRBJ2-7,NA,12,NA,CASSGSGWPQYF,TGTGCCAGCAGCGGATCAGGGTGGCCGCAGTACTTC
TRBV5-5,TRBJ2-7,TRBD2,16,NA,CASSLLVAGGPGEQYF,TGTGCCAGCAGCCTTCTGGTAGCGGGAGGGCCGGGCGAGCAGTACTTC
TRBV28,TRBJ1-1,NA,14,NA,CASSFILGRTEAFF,TGTGCCAGCAGTTTTATTTTAGGGCGAACTGAAGCTTTCTTT
TRBV28,TRBJ1-1,NA,16,NA,CASSSPPGQGSTEAFF,TGTGCCAGCAGTTCCCCCCCGGGCCAGGGGTCCACTGAAGCTTTCTTT
TRBV10-1,TRBJ2-7,TRBD2,17,NA,CASSESRLAGGRYEQYF,TGCGCCAGCAGTGAGTCTCGACTAGCGGGAGGGAGGTACGAGCAGTACTTC
TRBV15,TRBJ1-2,NA,15,once,CATSRAPDSNYGYTF,TGTGCCACCAGCAGAGCTCCCGACAGTAACTATGGCTACACCTTC
TRBV6-6,TRBJ2-7,TRBD1,15,NA,CASSYWRTGPYEQYF,TGTGCCAGCAGTTACTGGAGGACAGGCCCCTACGAGCAGTACTTC
TRBV5-1,TRBJ1-1,NA,14,NA,CASSFGTPNTEAFF,TGCGCCAGCAGCTTCGGGACACCTAACACTGAAGCTTTCTTT
TRBV5-1,TRBJ2-1,TRBD1,17,NA,CASSPTDREKGYNEQFF,TGCGCCAGCAGCCCGACCGACAGGGAAAAGGGGTACAATGAGCAGTTCTTC
TRBV6-1,TRBJ2-1,TRBD2,15,NA,CASSEVGGSRAGQFF,TGTGCCAGCAGTGAAGTTGGCGGGAGCCGAGCGGGGCAGTTCTTC
TRBV5-1,TRBJ2-7,TRBD2,14,NA,CASGPSGSTYEQYF,TGCGCCAGCGGACCGAGCGGGAGCACCTACGAGCAGTACTTC
TRBV19,TRBJ1-2,NA,14,NA,CASSIKAGFYGYTF,TGTGCCAGTAGTATCAAGGCAGGTTTCTATGGCTACACCTTC